This T cell receptor beta chain was sequenced during a study of cytomegalovirus exposure and HLA in healthy donors. Method: immunoSEQ multiplex PCR; TCRdb's copy keeps in-frame clones and lacks some. In the table there are approximately 58,000 clones, roughly 95% of which are singletons. This CDR3 spans 16 amino acids. With V trimmed by 2 bases and J by 8 bases, 9 bases remained unmatched. In germline, CDR1 is SGHTA, CDR2 FQGNSA. The receptor's source is a young woman in good health and CMV-seropositive. The sample comprised PBMCs. The chain employs TRBV7-2 and TRBJ2-1; 10 bases map to TRBD2. The CDR3 nucleotides are TGTGCCAGCAGCTTATTTTCTAGCGGGGGAACGTATGAGCAGTTCTTC. It codes for CASSLFSSGGTYEQFF.